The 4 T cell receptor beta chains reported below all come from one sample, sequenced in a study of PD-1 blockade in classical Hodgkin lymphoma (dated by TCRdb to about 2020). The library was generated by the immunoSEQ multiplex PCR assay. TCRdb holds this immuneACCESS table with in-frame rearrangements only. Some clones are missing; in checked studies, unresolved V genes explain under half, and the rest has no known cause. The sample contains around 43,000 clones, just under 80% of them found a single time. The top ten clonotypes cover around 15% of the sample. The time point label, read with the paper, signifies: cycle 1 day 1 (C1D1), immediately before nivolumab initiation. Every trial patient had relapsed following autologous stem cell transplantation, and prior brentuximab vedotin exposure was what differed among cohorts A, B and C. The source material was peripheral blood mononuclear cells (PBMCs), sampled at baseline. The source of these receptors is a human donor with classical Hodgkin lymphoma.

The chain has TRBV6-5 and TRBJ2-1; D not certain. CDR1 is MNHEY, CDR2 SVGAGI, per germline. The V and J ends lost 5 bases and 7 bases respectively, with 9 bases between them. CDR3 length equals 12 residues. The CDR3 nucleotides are TGTGCCAGCAGTAAAGTCGGGAATGAGCAGTTCTTC. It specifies CASSKVGNEQFF.

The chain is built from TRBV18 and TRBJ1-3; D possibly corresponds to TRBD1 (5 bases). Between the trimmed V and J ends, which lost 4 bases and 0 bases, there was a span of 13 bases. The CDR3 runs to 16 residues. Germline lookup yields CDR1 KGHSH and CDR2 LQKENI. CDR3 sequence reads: CASSRPRGFSGNTIYF. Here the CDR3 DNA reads TGTGCCAGCTCACGGCCCCGGGGGTTCTCTGGAAACACCATATATTTT.

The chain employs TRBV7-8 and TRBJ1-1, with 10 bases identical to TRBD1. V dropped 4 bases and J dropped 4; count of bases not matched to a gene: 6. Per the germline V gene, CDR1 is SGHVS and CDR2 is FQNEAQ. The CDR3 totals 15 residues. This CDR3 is CASSSDRGRLTEAFF. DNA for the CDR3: TGTGCCAGCAGCTCTGACAGGGGGCGGCTCACTGAAGCTTTCTTT.

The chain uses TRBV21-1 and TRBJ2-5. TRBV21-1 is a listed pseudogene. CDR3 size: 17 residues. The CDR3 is CATKHPIKGGPRETQYF. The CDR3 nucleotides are TGTGCCACAAAACATCCGATTAAAGGGGGGCCCCGAGAGACCCAGTACTTC.